The 30 T cell receptor beta chains reported below all come from one sample, sequenced in a study of response to subunit inactivated influenza vaccine. TCRdb recomputed calls from the RT-PCR reads with MiXCR, one row per CDR3 protein. Of fewer than 650,000 distinct CDR3 sequences listed, under 15% are singletons. The sequences come from PBMCs from blood, collected about 6 weeks after vaccination. The receptor set was obtained from a man aged 45-60 years who received an inactivated influenza vaccine.

This clonotype was counted between two and nine times. The V gene is TRBV9, the J gene TRBJ2-1; tentatively, D is TRBD2 (7 bases). The CDR3 length is 15 residues. Germline loops: CDR1 SGDLS, CDR2 YYNGEE. Trimming took 4 bases from V and 8 from J, leaving 19 bases between them. The DNA of the CDR3 is TGTGCCAGCAGCCAACTGGCGGGGGCCTGGGATGAGCAGTTCTTC. Protein: CASSQLAGAWDEQFF.

Only a few counts were recorded for this clonotype. The rearrangement joins TRBV10-3 to TRBJ2-6; D call uncertain. Trimming left V 4 bases short and J 4 bases short, with 14 bases between. Germline-derived CDR1 and CDR2 are ENHRY and SYGVKD. The CDR3 spans 16 residues. This chain's CDR3 is CAISAPGQVGANVLTF. As DNA, the CDR3 is TGTGCCATCAGTGCCCCGGGCCAGGTGGGGGCCAACGTCCTGACTTTC.

This clonotype was counted at least ten times. The chain joins TRBV10-3 to TRBJ2-5, with D tentatively TRBD1 or TRBD2 (5 bases each). The V gene lost 6 bases and the J gene lost 5 bases, with 13 bases spanning the gap. The CDR3 length is 13 residues. Germline assignment: CDR1 ENHRY and CDR2 SYGVKD. CDR3 amino acids: CAIRTEGFETQYF. In DNA, the CDR3 is TGTGCCATCAGGACAGAGGGGTTCGAGACCCAGTACTTC.

This clonotype was seen at least ten times. The genes are TRBV7-6 and TRBJ2-7; tentative D call: TRBD1 (6 bases). Germline V CDR1 and CDR2: SGHVS, FNYEAQ. Trimming took 1 base from V and 4 from J, leaving 14 bases between them. The CDR3 runs 15 residues. The CDR3 loop reads CASSLGTELRYEQYF. DNA of the CDR3: TGTGCCAGCAGCTTAGGGACAGAACTTAGGTACGAGCAGTACTTC.

The genes are TRBV4-1 and TRBJ2-1; D perhaps matches TRBD1 (6 bases). There are 16 residues in the CDR3. The V end was cut by 1 base, the J end by 4 bases, with 14 bases between. CDR1 is MGHRA, CDR2 YSYEKL, per germline. The CDR3 nucleotides read TGCGCCAGCAGCCAAGGCGCCCTGGGGGCATACAATGAGCAGTTCTTC. The encoded protein is CASSQGALGAYNEQFF.

This clonotype was seen more than once but under ten times. The chain couples TRBV11-2 to TRBJ2-3; perhaps D is TRBD1 or TRBD2 (6 bases each). V gave up 4 bases and J gave up 6 bases, with 17 bases separating them. The CDR3 is 15 amino acids. Germline V lookup: CDR1 SGHAT, CDR2 FQNNGV. The CDR3 reads CASSYTRGVMDTQYF. For the CDR3, the DNA is TGTGCCAGCAGCTATACGAGGGGGGTCATGGATACGCAGTATTTT. Drawing the rest from reference TRBV11-2 and TRBJ2-3, the complete variable domain is EAGVAQSPRYKIIEKRQSVAFWCNPISGHATLYWYQQILGQGPKLLIQFQNNGVVDDSQLPKDRFSAERLKGVDSTLKIQPAKLEDSAVYLCASSYTRGVMDTQYFGPGTRLTVL.

In its sample, this clonotype was seen a few times. The chain combines TRBV7-7 with TRBJ2-3; 8 nucleotides align to TRBD2. V gave up 6 bases and J gave up 10 bases; unmatched junction bases: 12. This CDR3 has 14 residues. The germline gives CDR1 SSHAT, CDR2 FNYEAQ (reference sequence). The CDR3 DNA is TGTGCCAGCAGTCCAGGAAGTAGCGGGACGGCGCAGTATTTT. This codes for CASSPGSSGTAQYF.

The chain couples TRBV4-2 to TRBJ2-7; D perhaps matches TRBD2 (6 bases). Trimming shortened V by 1 base and J by 3 bases, and 13 bases separated the two germline ends. The CDR3 is 15 amino acids. The V gene's germline CDR1 is LGHNA and CDR2 YNFKEQ. In DNA, the CDR3 is TGTGCCAGCAGCCAAGGACTAGTTGCGAACTACGAGCAGTACTTC. It encodes CASSQGLVANYEQYF.

Regarding this clonotype: Lacking the conserved final phenylalanine or tryptophan, this CDR3 likely reflects a read error. The V gene is TRBV28, the J gene TRBJ2-7, with D unclear. Germline V gene lookup returns CDR1 MDHEN and CDR2 SYDVKM. The length of the CDR3 is 12 residues. V lost 9 bases, J lost 1 base, and 10 bases lay in between. In DNA form, the CDR3 reads TGTGCCAGTGGCTTATTGTCCTACGAGCAGTACTCC. As protein: CASGLLSYEQYS.

This clonotype appeared many times. The chain couples TRBV4-1 to TRBJ2-4, with TRBD2 identical over 8 bases. The CDR3 sequence is 16 residues long. Germline CDR1 reads MGHRA; CDR2 reads YSYEKL. After removal of 1 base from V and 8 bases from J, the junction contained 10 bases not matched to a gene. CDR3 residues: CASSQGSLTSDDIQYF. The CDR3 nucleotides are TGCGCCAGCAGCCAAGGTTCTCTGACTAGCGACGACATTCAGTACTTC.

This clonotype was detected only a few times. This chain connects TRBV7-9 to TRBJ2-7; 9 positions match TRBD2. CDR1 and CDR2 (germline): SEHNR, FQNEAQ (reference sequence). The length of the CDR3 is 16 residues. The V segment lost 4 bases and the J segment 3 bases; nucleotides outside the gene matches: 10. The CDR3 DNA reads TGTGCCAGCAGCTCAAATAGCGGGGGCCTATTCTACGAGCAGTACTTC. Translating gives CASSSNSGGLFYEQYF. Full variable domain (missing parts from reference TRBV7-9 and TRBJ2-7): DTGVSQNPRHKITKRGQNVTFRCDPISEHNRLYWYRQTLGQGPEFLTYFQNEAQLEKSRLLSDRFSAERPKGSFSTLEIQRTEQGDSAMYLCASSSNSGGLFYEQYFGPGTRLTVT.

This clonotype was seen more than once but under ten times. The chain joins TRBV9 to TRBJ2-7, with no clear D. Looked up from germline, CDR1 is SGDLS and CDR2 is YYNGEE. Trimming left V 0 bases short and J 4 bases short, with 11 bases between. The CDR3 runs to 14 residues. The CDR3 DNA reads as TGTGCCAGCAGCGTAGCATATGGACCTTACGAGCAGTACTTC. It encodes CASSVAYGPYEQYF.

The V and J genes are TRBV12-3 or TRBV12-4 and TRBJ1-4; D ambiguous. V was cut by 5 bases and J by 10 bases, with 8 bases left in between. The CDR3 consists of 11 residues. CDR3 bases: TGTGCCAGCAGTCTGATGGGAAAACTGTTTTTT. Its translation is CASSLMGKLFF.

The rearrangement links TRBV20-1 to TRBJ2-7; 11 nucleotides match TRBD1. The junction had 7 bases not matched to a gene; V was cut back by 4 bases and J by 2 bases. This CDR3 contains 15 residues. CDR1 is DFQATT and CDR2 is SNEGSKA in the germline V gene (reference sequence). The CDR3 region is CSAIPDRGLAYEQYF. DNA for the CDR3: TGCAGTGCTATTCCGGACAGGGGGCTAGCCTACGAGCAGTACTTC.

This clonotype was recorded a few times. The V gene is TRBV7-2, the J gene TRBJ1-6; weak D call: TRBD1 (5 bases). The V gene lost 2 bases and the J gene lost 6 bases, with 11 bases spanning the gap. This CDR3 is 15 amino acids long. Germline CDR1 and CDR2: SGHTA and FQGNSA. CDR3 coding DNA: TGTGCCAGCAGCTTATCCCACCAGGGTAATTCACCCCTCCACTTT. Protein product: CASSLSHQGNSPLHF.

The chain has TRBV7-2 and TRBJ2-1; D remains unclear. The germline V gene encodes CDR1 SGHTA and CDR2 FQGNSA. The CDR3 consists of 12 residues. Trimming removed 1 base from V and 8 bases from J, with 6 bases in between. The CDR3 here is CASSLDWDEQFF. Here the CDR3 DNA reads TGTGCCAGCAGCTTAGACTGGGATGAGCAGTTCTTC. The full variable domain, rest sourced from reference TRBV7-2 and TRBJ2-1, is GAGVSQSPSNKVTEKGKDVELRCDPISGHTALYWYRQSLGQGLEFLIYFQGNSAPDKSGLPSDRFSAERTGGSVSTLTIQRTQQEDSAVYLCASSLDWDEQFFGPGTRLTVL.

This clonotype was detected many times. The V and J genes are TRBV7-2 and TRBJ1-6; TRBD1 might be the D (5 bases). This CDR3 has 15 residues. Germline assignment: CDR1 SGHTA and CDR2 FQGNSA. V lost 4 bases and J lost 5, with 12 bases in between. CDR3 nucleotide sequence: TGTGCCAGCAGCTCCACCGGGACGGATAATTCACCCCTCCACTTT. It yields the protein CASSSTGTDNSPLHF.

This rearrangement joins TRBV28 to TRBJ1-2, with 11 bases aligning to TRBD1. J gave up 6 bases and V 9 bases, and 9 bases lay outside the gene matches. The CDR3 is 14 residues long. CDR1 MDHEN and CDR2 SYDVKM come from the germline V gene. Here the CDR3 reads CASFAPGQGDGYTF. The CDR3 nucleotides are TGTGCCAGTTTTGCCCCGGGACAGGGGGATGGCTACACCTTC.

In its sample, this clonotype was seen a few times. The genes are TRBV20-1 and TRBJ2-1; 10 bases are a match to TRBD2. Trimming removed 4 bases from V and 7 bases from J; junction bases left unmatched: 13. This CDR3 spans 16 amino acids. In germline, CDR1 is DFQATT, CDR2 SNEGSKA (reference sequence). In DNA, the CDR3 is TGCAGTGCTATTGGCTCGACTAGCGGGTCAGGGAATGAGCAGTTCTTC. Amino acids: CSAIGSTSGSGNEQFF.

This clonotype came up many times. The rearrangement links TRBV4-3 to TRBJ2-5, with D tentatively TRBD2 (5 bases). Germline CDR1 and CDR2: LGHNA and YSLEER. CDR3 length: 15 residues. V lost 0 bases and J 4 bases, leaving 12 bases between the germline ends. CDR3 in DNA: TGCGCCAGCAGCCAAGAGAGAGCCGGACTAGAGACCCAGTACTTC. Its translation: CASSQERAGLETQYF.

V is TRBV29-1 and J is TRBJ2-3; either TRBD1 or TRBD2 may supply D (5 bases each). Germline loops: CDR1 SQVTM, CDR2 ANQGSEA. CDR3 size: 14 residues. Trimming took off 7 bases at V and 4 bases at J, with 18 bases between the two ends. The CDR3 bases are TGCAGCGGGACACCGGGGCCTATTCCAGATACGCAGTATTTT. Translated, it gives CSGTPGPIPDTQYF.

The V and J genes are TRBV6-2 or TRBV6-3 and TRBJ2-1; no reliable D call. This CDR3 is 17 amino acids long. V was clipped by 0 bases and J by 0 bases, with 12 bases between them. The germline CDR1 and CDR2 sequences are MNHEY and SVGEGT. CDR3 loop: CASSYSYEAFSYNEQFF. The DNA of the CDR3 is TGTGCCAGCAGTTACTCTTATGAGGCGTTCTCCTACAATGAGCAGTTCTTC.

The V gene is TRBV10-3, the J gene TRBJ2-3; D gene uncertain. The CDR3 is 13 amino acids. V lost 4 bases to trimming and J lost 0 bases, with 5 bases between them. Germline values: CDR1 ENHRY, CDR2 SYGVKD. This CDR3 reads CAISAFSTDTQYF. In DNA form, the CDR3 reads TGTGCCATCAGTGCTTTTAGCACAGATACGCAGTATTTT.

This clonotype was detected many times. The V and J genes are TRBV10-3 and TRBJ2-1, with 12 bases identical to TRBD2. The CDR3 is 14 residues long. CDR1 is ENHRY and CDR2 is SYGVKD in the germline V gene. Trimming at V came to 4 bases and at J to 9 bases, leaving 4 bases not matched to a gene. CDR3 sequence (DNA): TGTGCCATCAGTGGGACTAGCGGGGACGTTGAGCAGTTCTTC. Residues: CAISGTSGDVEQFF.

This sequence joins TRBV12-5 and TRBJ2-3; tentative D call: TRBD2 (5 bases). V was clipped by 4 bases and J by 0 bases, with 11 bases between them. CDR1 is LGHNT, CDR2 FRNRAP, per germline. The CDR3 is 15 amino acids. Here the CDR3 reads CASGSGAASTDTQYF. As DNA, the CDR3 is TGTGCTAGTGGTTCCGGAGCGGCTAGCACAGATACGCAGTATTTT.

The genes are TRBV29-1 and TRBJ2-5, with 11 bases matching TRBD1. Per the germline V gene, CDR1 is SQVTM and CDR2 is ANQGSEA. The CDR3 is 14 residues long. V was pared by 2 bases and J by 4 bases, with 3 bases of the junction left unmatched. The DNA for the CDR3 is TGCAGCGTTGAAAGGACAGGGGGCACAGAGACCCAGTACTTC. Its protein product is CSVERTGGTETQYF.

The sample holds many counts of this clonotype. The CDR3 DNA is TGTGCCAGCAGCTGGACACTTCCCTCACCCCTCCACTTT. Residues: CASSWTLPSPLHF. The rearrangement uses TRBV7-2 and TRBJ1-6; D is perhaps TRBD1 (5 bases). This CDR3 is built from 13 residues. Per germline, CDR1 SGHTA and CDR2 FQGNSA. V gave up 4 bases and J gave up 10 bases, with 11 bases separating them.

This clonotype came up many times. The rearrangement uses TRBV29-1 and TRBJ2-3; 12 bases map to TRBD2. V trimming: 6 bases; J trimming: 3 bases; junction bases outside the gene matches: 4. Germline CDR1 and CDR2: SQVTM and ANQGSEA. CDR3 length: 14 amino acids. The CDR3 reads CSVWTSGKTDTQYF. CDR3 sequence (DNA): TGCAGCGTGTGGACTAGCGGGAAAACAGATACGCAGTATTTT.

This clonotype was observed a few times. The CDR3 sequence is CSARAGLANEQYF. The CDR3 DNA follows: TGCAGTGCTAGAGCAGGGCTAGCCAACGAGCAGTACTTC. This chain joins TRBV20-1 and TRBJ2-7, with D possibly being TRBD1 or TRBD2 (5 bases each). The CDR3 covers 13 residues. Germline values: CDR1 DFQATT, CDR2 SNEGSKA (reference sequence). Trimming took 1 base from V and 5 from J, leaving 12 bases between them.

This clonotype was counted at least ten times. The CDR3 spells CASSSIAGGQTQYF. The CDR3 DNA sequence: TGTGCCAGCAGTTCGATAGCGGGGGGCCAGACCCAGTACTTC. The V gene is TRBV12-3 or TRBV12-4, the J gene TRBJ2-5; 10 bases map to TRBD2. With V trimmed by 4 bases and J by 6 bases, 5 bases remained unmatched. The CDR3 has 14 residues.